The rows below give T cell receptor beta chains drawn from one sample of a study of blood T cell repertoires in COVID-19. Assay used: immunoSEQ multiplex PCR; TCRdb lists only in-frame clones, some missing. The table has approximately 97,000 clones, 70% to 90% seen once; the top ten hold roughly 3.1%. Sequencing used peripheral blood. The receptors were sampled from a man between 50 and 59 years old with active or convalescent COVID-19. Each CDR3 is given with its conserved first and last residue. D genes are given only for firm matches. Only part of the rows carry a size: once, few, many, or a class if the clone is expanded.

NA,TRBJ1-2,NA,TRBV28,TGTGCCAGCAGTTCGCTGACCTATGCCAGGGGCTACACCTTC,CASSSLTYARGYTF
NA,TRBJ1-3,NA,TRBV14,TGTGCCAGCAGCCAACAGTTCGGAAACACCATATATTTT,CASSQQFGNTIYF
NA,TRBJ2-2,NA,TRBV29-1,TGCAGCGCTTGGACTTTCACCGGGGAGCTGTTTTTT,CSAWTFTGELFF
TRBD1,TRBJ1-3,NA,TRBV28,TGTGCCAGCAGTCCCCGGGACAGGGGATACACCATATATTTT,CASSPRDRGYTIYF
TRBD1,TRBJ2-7,NA,TRBV7-2,TGTGCCAGCAGCTTAACCTGGACAGGCGAGCAGTACTTC,CASSLTWTGEQYF
NA,TRBJ2-3,NA,TRBV27,TGTGCCAGCAGGGCTCAAACAGATACGCAGTATTTT,CASRAQTDTQYF
TRBD1,TRBJ1-1,NA,TRBV3-1/TRBV3-2,TGTGCCAGCAGCCCAACAAACTGCCGAACAGGGGGCGCAAGGACTGAAGCTTTCTTT,CASSPTNCRTGGARTEAFF
NA,TRBJ1-2,NA,TRBV7-8,TGTGCCAGCAGCAAACAGGACAACTATGGCTACACCTTC,CASSKQDNYGYTF
TRBD1,TRBJ1-5,NA,TRBV19,TGTGCCAGCGCAGGGGGATTCAATCAGCCCCAGCATTTT,CASAGGFNQPQHF
NA,TRBJ1-2,NA,TRBV27,TGTGCCAGCAGTCCCCAGGGCGGAAACTATGGCTACACCTTC,CASSPQGGNYGYTF
NA,TRBJ2-3,NA,TRBV5-1,TGCGCCAGCAGCTCCCCCCAGGCTCCAGATACGCAGTATTTT,CASSSPQAPDTQYF
TRBD1,TRBJ1-2,NA,TRBV19,TGTGCCAGTCAGGGGACAGGGGGCGCGGGAAAGGATGGCTACACCTTC,CASQGTGGAGKDGYTF
TRBD1,TRBJ2-2,NA,TRBV11-2,TGTGCCAGCAGCCTGGGACAGCCATTTATCAGGGAGCTGTTTTTT,CASSLGQPFIRELFF
NA,TRBJ1-2,NA,TRBV2,TGTGCCAGCAGATTCAGGGACTATGGCTACACCTTC,CASRFRDYGYTF
TRBD1,TRBJ2-7,NA,TRBV28,TGTGCCAGCAGTTTCCACCCGACAGGGTACTCCTACGAGCAGTACTTC,CASSFHPTGYSYEQYF
NA,TRBJ1-2,NA,TRBV2,TGTGCCAGCAGTGAAAGGGAGGGGATTAACTATGGCTACACCTTC,CASSEREGINYGYTF
NA,TRBJ1-1,NA,TRBV7-9,TGTGCCAGCAGCCCCCTCGGGGGCACTGAAGCTTTCTTT,CASSPLGGTEAFF
TRBD2,TRBJ2-3,NA,TRBV6-5,TGTGCCAGCAAGTCAGCGGGGGATCCAGATACGCAGTATTTT,CASKSAGDPDTQYF
TRBD1,TRBJ1-1,few,TRBV4-1,TGCGCCAGCAGGGTGTTAGACAGGGCGAACACTGAAGCTTTCTTT,CASRVLDRANTEAFF
NA,TRBJ1-1,NA,TRBV12-3/TRBV12-4,TGTGCCACCAGCCGAGGCACTGAAGCTTTCTTT,CATSRGTEAFF
NA,TRBJ2-5,NA,TRBV30,TGTGCCTGGAGGGTTGGGACTGCCGGGCAAGAGACCCAGTACTTC,CAWRVGTAGQETQYF
TRBD1,TRBJ1-1,NA,TRBV5-1,TGCGCCAGCAGTTATCAGGGGGACCACACTGAAGCTTTCTTT,CASSYQGDHTEAFF
NA,TRBJ2-4,NA,TRBV30,TGTGCCTGGAGGTCGACTAGGGGAGGACCAATTCAGTACTTC,CAWRSTRGGPIQYF
TRBD1,TRBJ1-1,NA,TRBV2,TGTGCCAGCAACGGACAGGGGGGTGCGAACACTGAAGCTTTCTTT,CASNGQGGANTEAFF
NA,TRBJ2-3,NA,TRBV28,TGTGCCAGCAGTTCTTATAGCGGCCCAGATACGCAGTATTTT,CASSSYSGPDTQYF
TRBD1,TRBJ2-5,NA,TRBV11-2,TGTGCCAGCAGCTCAGGACAGGGCCCAGAGACCCAGTACTTC,CASSSGQGPETQYF
NA,TRBJ2-7,NA,TRBV28,TGTGCCAGCAGTGGACAGCCCATCACCTACGAGCAGTACTTC,CASSGQPITYEQYF
NA,TRBJ1-1,NA,TRBV25-1,TGTGCCAGCAGTCCGGGACATGCTTTGACTGAAGCTTTCTTT,CASSPGHALTEAFF
NA,TRBJ1-2,NA,TRBV28,TGTGCCAGCAGTTTGTGGTCCGGGGGCTACACCTTC,CASSLWSGGYTF
NA,TRBJ2-5,NA,TRBV19,TGTGCCAGTAAGGCAGGGTGGTCGGAGGAGACCCAGTACTTC,CASKAGWSEETQYF
TRBD1,TRBJ1-2,few,TRBV19,TGTGCCAGTAGTAAGTATACGGGACAGGGTAGGCATGGCTACACCTTC,CASSKYTGQGRHGYTF
NA,TRBJ2-4,few,TRBV28,TGTGCCAGCACCGACCGGGGGACCATTCAGTACTTC,CASTDRGTIQYF
TRBD2,TRBJ2-2,NA,TRBV3-1/TRBV3-2,TGTGCCAGCAGCCAAGATACAGCGGGGACGGACACCGGGGAGCTGTTTTTT,CASSQDTAGTDTGELFF
TRBD2,TRBJ2-3,NA,TRBV4-1,TGCGCCAGCAGCCAAGAGGGACTAGCGATAGCAGATACGCAGTATTTT,CASSQEGLAIADTQYF
NA,TRBJ1-5,once,TRBV10-3,TGTGCCATCAGTGAGGGGGGGTTTACCCAGCCCCAGCATTTT,CAISEGGFTQPQHF
NA,TRBJ1-1,NA,TRBV7-8,TGTGCCAGCAGCTTAGCTCCGGCAGGGGCCTTAGGCACTGAAGCTTTCTTT,CASSLAPAGALGTEAFF
TRBD2,TRBJ2-5,NA,TRBV14,TGTGCCAGCAGCCCCCTAGCGGGGGGGGGAGAGACCCAGTACTTC,CASSPLAGGGETQYF
NA,TRBJ2-1,NA,TRBV30,TGTGCCGGGAAGGAGCGCAGGGCGGTGGGTGAGCAGTTCTTC,CAGKERRAVGEQFF
NA,TRBJ2-3,once,TRBV9,TGTGCCAGCAGCGTAGAAGGGGCGGTAGATACGCAGTATTTT,CASSVEGAVDTQYF
TRBD1,TRBJ2-1,NA,TRBV28,TGTGCCAGCAGCAGTGGACAGGGTGGTGAGCAGTTCTTC,CASSSGQGGEQFF
TRBD1,TRBJ2-7,few,TRBV7-2,TGTGCCAGCAGCTCCTTGACAGGGAATACGGAGTACTTC,CASSSLTGNTEYF
TRBD2,TRBJ2-1,once,TRBV5-1,TGCGCCAGCAGAGCGGGGGGGTCCTACAATGAGCAGTTCTTC,CASRAGGSYNEQFF
TRBD1,TRBJ1-4,NA,TRBV14,TGTGCCAGCAGCCCCAGGACAGGGGCGGCGGAAAAACTGTTTTTT,CASSPRTGAAEKLFF
NA,TRBJ1-6,NA,TRBV11-2,TGTGCCAGCAGCCGACAGAGTCCTTCACCCCTCCACTTT,CASSRQSPSPLHF
NA,TRBJ2-5,NA,TRBV5-5,TGTGCCAGCAGCCTGATATCCAGCGAGTTCGGAGAGACCCAGTACTTC,CASSLISSEFGETQYF
NA,TRBJ1-6,NA,TRBV28,TGTGCCAGCCTCGAACTCGGGCAGGGAGGTTCACCCCTCCACTTT,CASLELGQGGSPLHF
TRBD2,TRBJ2-1,NA,TRBV18,TGTGCCAGCTCACCCCTAGCGGATGAATACAATGAGCAGTTCTTC,CASSPLADEYNEQFF
TRBD2,TRBJ2-5,NA,TRBV7-8,TGTGCCAGCAGCTTAGGGCGGGGGGGAAGAAAAGAGACCCAGTACTTC,CASSLGRGGRKETQYF